This section outlines one TCR beta chain sequence together with its context. Its target is not known. At one of its ends the junction is not consistent with the germline gene, which may arise from a read error. The data derive from a study of cytomegalovirus exposure and HLA in healthy donors. Study-wide points: It was reported that TCR beta sequences correctly inferred the HLA-A and HLA-B alleles for most subjects. Previously analyzed data showed that most TCR beta V segments were productive at a frequency of about 87% or about 30%.

In germline, CDR1 is LNHDA, CDR2 SQIVND (reference sequence). This CDR3 spans 16 amino acids. PCR primers comprised 60 Vbeta and 13 Jbeta primers. Repertoires were generated with immunoSEQ multiplex PCR, while TCRdb's copy carries only in-frame clones and drops some. The data hold about 130,000 clones, with approximately 80% observed a single time. The chain is built from TRBV19 and TRBJ2-6, with D perhaps matching TRBD1 (5 bases). The sequencing sample was made of PBMCs. The TCR originated in a man aged 25-40 years in good health and CMV-seropositive. DNA for the CDR3: TGTGCCAGTAGTATAAGGTGGGGCACTGGGGCCAACGGCCTGACTTTC. Encoded protein: CASSIRWGTGANGLTF.